Detailed here is one TCR beta chain. Antigen specificity is unknown. Germline V gene sequence: CDR1 SGHTA, CDR2 FQGTGA. V trimming: 5 bases; J trimming: 4 bases; junction bases outside the gene matches: 7. This CDR3 is built from 15 residues. The data were taken from a study of beta chain features in type 1 diabetes. Study conclusions and caveats: In every one of the four CD4+ subsets, TCRB CDR3s were moderately but significantly shorter in Type 1 diabetes patients.

Every bit of the isolated RNA underwent reverse transcription, so sequencing read expressed TCRB transcripts. Clones were sequenced by immunoSEQ multiplex PCR, and TCRdb holds only the in-frame ones, with some missing. The repertoire holds around 250,000 clones, with roughly 22% as singletons. Sample: naive CD4+ T cells from blood. The chain uses TRBV7-3 and TRBJ2-7; TRBD2 matches 11 bases. The source is a woman aged 40 to 50 with type 1 diabetes. The CDR3 is CASSLGTSGNYEQYF. The CDR3 region has the DNA TGTGCCAGCAGCCTCGGGACTAGCGGCAATTACGAGCAGTACTTC.